This T cell receptor (beta chain) appears in the sequencing data of a study of blood T cell repertoires in COVID-19. From germline, CDR1 is SGHTA and CDR2 FQGNSA. The CDR3 totals 13 residues. Germline trimming cut 1 base from V and 9 bases from J; bases unmatched to any gene: 4. Only in-frame clones appear in the TCRdb table, and some are missing; sequencing was by immunoSEQ multiplex PCR. The table lists 100,000 or so clones, around 74% of them singletons, with roughly 19% in the top ten. The chain combines TRBV7-2 with TRBJ1-2; TRBD1 agrees at 8 bases. This sequence was found in a woman in her 70s with acute or convalescent COVID-19. The sequencing input was peripheral blood. DNA of the CDR3: TGTGCCAGCAGCTTAGAAGGGACAGGAAGCTACACCTTC. It codes for CASSLEGTGSYTF.